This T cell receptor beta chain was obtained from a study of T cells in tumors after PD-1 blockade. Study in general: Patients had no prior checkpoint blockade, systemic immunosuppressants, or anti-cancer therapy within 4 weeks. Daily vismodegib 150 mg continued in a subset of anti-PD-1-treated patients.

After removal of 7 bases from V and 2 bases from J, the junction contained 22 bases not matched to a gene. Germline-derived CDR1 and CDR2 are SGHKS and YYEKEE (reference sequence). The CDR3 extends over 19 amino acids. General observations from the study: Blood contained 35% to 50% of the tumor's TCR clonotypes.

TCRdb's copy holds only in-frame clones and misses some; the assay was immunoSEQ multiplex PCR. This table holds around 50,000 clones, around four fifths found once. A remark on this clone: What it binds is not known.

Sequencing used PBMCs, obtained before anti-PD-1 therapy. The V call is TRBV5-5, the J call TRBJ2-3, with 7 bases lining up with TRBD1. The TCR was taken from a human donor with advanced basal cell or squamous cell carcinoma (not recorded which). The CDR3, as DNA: TGTGCCAGCCTACATCGGACAGGCGGCCCAATACTTTACACAGATACGCAGTATTTT. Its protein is CASLHRTGGPILYTDTQYF.